The text below deals with one TCR beta chain. This record belongs to a study of identical twins. A universal primer site was incorporated via template switching, and the cDNA contained unique molecular identifiers. From the 5' RACE reads, TCRdb called clonotypes with MiXCR, one entry per CDR3 protein. The sample records 400,000 to 550,000 distinct CDR3 sequences, approximately 15% being singletons. CDR3 size: 14 residues. Germline CDR1 is SQVTM and CDR2 is ANQGSEA. Trimming stripped 0 bases from V and 2 bases from J, with 11 bases between. A further study also used this sample, focusing on yellow fever vaccine responses in identical twins.

J is TRBJ2-7 and V is TRBV29-1, with D tentatively TRBD1 (6 bases). The sequenced sample consisted of CD4+ T cells sorted from blood. The source is a woman younger than 35 in good health. For the CDR3, the DNA is TGCAGCGTTGAAGATCAAGGGGGACCCTACGAGCAGTACTTC. This codes for CSVEDQGGPYEQYF.